The text below deals with one TCR beta chain. Time point given: healthy volunteer bleed at 6 weeks. Unseparated into fractions, whole blood served as the source from which total RNA was extracted. Germline trimming cut 6 bases from V and 8 bases from J; bases unmatched to any gene: 10. This CDR3 contains 15 residues. Germline V gene lookup returns CDR1 MNHEY and CDR2 SMNVEV (reference sequence). This sample stems from a study of human T cells and chemical hapten exposure. One entry per CDR3 protein, called by TCRdb with MiXCR from the RACE reads. Among some 65,000 distinct CDR3 sequences listed, roughly 6.6% were seen once.

The TCR sequence derives from a female donor in good health. Some clones in this sample may be carry-over from other donors' samples. The chain has TRBV27 and TRBJ1-6, with 7 bases lining up with TRBD1. Sequencing was performed on whole blood. Here the CDR3 reads CASRPDRAAYSPLHF. CDR3 bases: TGTGCCAGCAGACCTGACAGGGCTGCGTATTCACCCCTCCACTTT.